This T cell receptor (beta chain) was sequenced for a study of blood T cell repertoires in COVID-19. Study at large: The United States, Italy and Spain provided the acute and convalescent COVID-19 samples.

Germline values: CDR1 SGHRS, CDR2 YFSETQ. The CDR3 runs 16 residues. V shed 4 bases, J shed 7 bases, and the junction held 8 bases outside the gene matches. Original analysis: Cell counts per sample came from amplifying reference gene primers. The data were produced by immunoSEQ multiplex PCR, yet TCRdb's version contains in-frame clones alone and is incomplete. From that table come the V and J calls and clone size; the DNA was used to work out D and trimming. The sample contains around 250,000 clones, 80% to 90% of which appear only once. The participants were between about 18 and 90 years old and came from 24 US areas. Two negative PCRs, clearance, or symptom resolution had been documented for recovered Cohort 3 donors.

Source material: PBMCs or T cells enriched from blood (not recorded which). The sequence was collected from a woman aged 45-59 years who had recovered from COVID-19. The V gene is TRBV5-1, the J gene TRBJ1-6, with 10 nucleotides matching TRBD1. The CDR3 DNA follows: TGCGCCAGCAGCCCAAGAGGACAGGGGGGAAATTCACCCCTCCACTTT. Protein: CASSPRGQGGNSPLHF.